The 9 T cell receptor beta chains given below trace back to one sample, sequenced in a study of blood T cell repertoires in COVID-19. The assay was immunoSEQ multiplex PCR, and TCRdb's table has in-frame clones only and misses some. The sample includes tens of thousands of clones, around 87% seen only once; the top ten take more than 4%. Source material: peripheral blood. The receptors stem from a human donor in a cohort sampled during active COVID-19.

The chain is built from TRBV28 and TRBJ2-1, with 13 positions matching TRBD2. CDR1 is MDHEN and CDR2 is SYDVKM in the germline V gene. The CDR3 spans 13 residues. For the CDR3, the DNA is TGTGCTGGGACTAGCGGGAACTACAATGAGCAGTTCTTC. Its protein is CAGTSGNYNEQFF.

The V call is TRBV4-1, the J call TRBJ2-2, with 7 bases lining up with TRBD2. Germline trimming cut 3 bases from V and 1 base from J; bases unmatched to any gene: 5. CDR1 and CDR2 (germline): MGHRA, YSYEKL. There are 16 residues in the CDR3. The CDR3 region has the DNA TGCGCCAGCAGCCAGGGGGAGGGAGTGAACACCGGGGAGCTGTTTTTT. Encoded protein: CASSQGEGVNTGELFF.

The V and J genes are TRBV11-2 and TRBJ2-1; weak D call: TRBD2 (5 bases). Trimming pared 3 bases from V and 6 bases from J, leaving 9 bases between. From germline, CDR1 is SGHAT and CDR2 FQNNGV. The CDR3 sequence is 13 residues long. The CDR3 DNA follows: TGTGCCAGCAGCTTGAGCGGAACCAATGAGCAGTTCTTC. It specifies CASSLSGTNEQFF.

The chain joins TRBV11-3 to TRBJ2-1; 7 bases match TRBD1. Losses at the gene ends were 1 base for V and 7 bases for J; bases not matched to a gene: 13. The CDR3 has 17 residues. Germline loops: CDR1 SGHNT, CDR2 YENEEA. The CDR3 DNA reads TGTGCCAGCAGCTTAGGGCTCGAGGCAGGGGGTTTGAATGAGCAGTTCTTC. Residues: CASSLGLEAGGLNEQFF.

This clone was recorded only once. This chain uses TRBV5-6 with TRBJ1-2; D ambiguous. The V and J ends lost 1 base and 1 base respectively, with 8 bases between them. CDR3 size: 14 residues. The germline gives CDR1 SGHDT, CDR2 YYEEEE. The CDR3 region has the DNA TGTGCCAGCAGCTTGCCCCACAATAACTATGGCTACACCTTC. Its protein is CASSLPHNNYGYTF.

This clone occurred once. The chain links TRBV28 to TRBJ2-1; tentatively, D is TRBD2 (6 bases). CDR3 length: 14 amino acids. Trimming shortened V by 7 bases and J by 4 bases, and 14 bases separated the two germline ends. Germline V gene sequence: CDR1 MDHEN, CDR2 SYDVKM. CDR3 sequence: CASTQPGTYNEQFF. In DNA form, the CDR3 reads TGTGCCAGCACCCAACCCGGGACTTACAATGAGCAGTTCTTC.

The chain links TRBV19 to TRBJ2-3; 8 bases are shared with TRBD2. Germline V lookup: CDR1 LNHDA, CDR2 SQIVND (reference sequence). The CDR3 consists of 14 residues. V gave up 3 bases and J gave up 6 bases; unmatched junction bases: 5. Written as DNA, the CDR3 is TGTGCCAGTAGTATCAGGCGGGGGGCGGATACGCAGTATTTT. This encodes CASSIRRGADTQYF. Full variable domain (rest looked up from reference TRBV19 and TRBJ2-3): DGGITQSPKYLFRKEGQNVTLSCEQNLNHDAMYWYRQDPGQGLRLIYYSQIVNDFQKGDIAEGYSVSREKKESFPLTVTSAQKNPTAFYLCASSIRRGADTQYFGPGTRLTVL.

As regards this clone: The same CDR3 can be traced to other DNA sequences in this sample. The V gene is TRBV15, the J gene TRBJ2-1; TRBD2 matches at 13 bases. The germline CDR1 and CDR2 sequences are LNHNV and YYDKDF (reference sequence). The CDR3 is made up of 17 amino acids. Trimming cost V 0 bases and J 3 bases; bases outside gene matches: 2. CDR3 amino acids: CATSRERTSGSYNEQFF. CDR3 coding DNA: TGTGCCACCAGCAGAGAACGGACTAGCGGGAGCTACAATGAGCAGTTCTTC.

This clone was observed a few times. The chain is built from TRBV30 and TRBJ2-1; a weak D match, TRBD1 (6 bases). Germline loops: CDR1 GTSNPN, CDR2 SVGIG (reference sequence). V dropped 5 bases and J dropped 3 bases, with 14 bases sitting between them. CDR3 length: 14 residues. The CDR3 region has the DNA TGTGCCTGGTCCCAGGACAGAAACTACAATGAGCAGTTCTTC. Amino acid sequence: CAWSQDRNYNEQFF.